A single sample gave rise to the 18 T cell receptor beta chains below, sequenced in a study of blood T cell repertoires in COVID-19. Here immunoSEQ multiplex PCR was the method, and the copy in TCRdb shows in-frame clones only, minus some. The repertoire includes hundreds of thousands of clones, over 70% of them detected once, and more than 5% sits in the top ten. Material for sequencing was peripheral blood. The receptor source for this set is a woman in her fifties or sixties with COVID-19, enrolled during active disease.

CDR3 region: CATSGQNQPQHF. CDR3 bases: TGTGCCACCAGTGGGCAAAATCAGCCCCAGCATTTT. J is TRBJ1-5 and V is TRBV24-1; no definite D call. V shed 5 bases and J shed 4 bases, with 5 bases lying between them. Germline V gene sequence: CDR1 KGHDR, CDR2 SFDVKD. The CDR3 loop spans 12 amino acids.

V is TRBV7-9 and J is TRBJ1-5, with D possibly being TRBD1 (6 bases). Trimming pared 1 base from V and 4 bases from J, leaving 8 bases between. This CDR3 comprises 14 residues. The germline gives CDR1 SEHNR, CDR2 FQNEAQ (reference sequence). The CDR3 nucleotides are TGTGCCAGCAGCTTAGGGACAGAGAATCAGCCCCAGCATTTT. Protein sequence: CASSLGTENQPQHF.

The chain is built from TRBV5-1 and TRBJ2-2, with 9 bases identical to TRBD2. This CDR3 is 16 amino acids long. Germline V gives CDR1 SGHRS, CDR2 YFSETQ. V lost 4 bases to trimming and J lost 6 bases; unmatched junction nucleotides: 10. CDR3 residues: CASSLQRTSESGELFF. CDR3 nucleotides: TGCGCCAGCAGCCTCCAGAGGACTAGCGAGTCCGGGGAGCTGTTTTTT.

The J gene is TRBJ2-3, the V gene TRBV7-9; 8 positions match TRBD2. The germline V gene encodes CDR1 SEHNR and CDR2 FQNEAQ (reference sequence). This CDR3 region has 19 residues. J lost 2 bases, V lost 2 bases, and 15 bases had no gene match. The CDR3 loop reads CASSLRKGIAGSPTDTQYF. The CDR3 DNA follows: TGTGCCAGCAGCTTACGAAAGGGTATAGCGGGAAGCCCCACAGATACGCAGTATTTT.

This clone turned up a few times. The gene calls are TRBV30 and TRBJ1-6; 8 bases align to TRBD1. CDR1 and CDR2 (germline): GTSNPN, SVGIG (reference sequence). With 6 bases clipped from V and 7 bases from J, the junction kept 5 bases outside the gene matches. The CDR3 has 13 amino acids. The CDR3 loop reads CACRDRTNSPLHF. CDR3 sequence (DNA): TGTGCCTGCCGGGACAGGACAAATTCACCCCTCCACTTT.

This chain links TRBV3-1 (or the pseudogene TRBV3-2) with TRBJ2-7; D gene ambiguous. Germline V gene data show CDR1 as LGHDT and CDR2 as YNNKEL (reference sequence). V gave up 0 bases and J gave up 4 bases, with 7 bases separating them. The CDR3 is made up of 13 amino acids. The CDR3 region is CASSQDGGYEQYF. The DNA of the CDR3 is TGTGCCAGCAGCCAAGACGGCGGATACGAGCAGTACTTC.

This chain uses TRBV9 with TRBJ2-7; maybe TRBD1 (6 bases). Germline V gives CDR1 SGDLS, CDR2 YYNGEE. The CDR3 is made up of 14 amino acids. With 3 bases removed from V and 3 bases from J, the gap between germline ends came to 13 bases. In DNA form, the CDR3 reads TGTGCCAGCAGCGCCGCGCTGGGACACTACGAGCAGTACTTC. Protein sequence: CASSAALGHYEQYF.

The chain employs TRBV10-3 and TRBJ1-6, with TRBD1 as a possible D gene (5 bases). The CDR3 is 15 residues long. The V and J ends lost 5 bases and 3 bases respectively, with 11 bases between them. The germline V gene has CDR1 ENHRY and CDR2 SYGVKD. The CDR3 loop reads CAISNDRDYNSPLHF. The CDR3 DNA follows: TGTGCCATCAGTAACGACAGAGACTATAATTCACCCCTCCACTTT.

V gene TRBV19 combines with J gene TRBJ1-2; a possible D gene is TRBD1 (5 bases). Per the germline V gene, CDR1 is LNHDA and CDR2 is SQIVND (reference sequence). The ends were cut back, 6 bases at V and 4 bases at J, with 18 bases in the middle. CDR3 length equals 15 residues. The CDR3 spells CASRPDGGGSYGYTF. CDR3 DNA sequence: TGTGCCAGTAGACCCGACGGGGGGGGTAGCTATGGCTACACCTTC. Combining the CDR3 with reference TRBV19 and TRBJ1-2 gives the whole variable domain DGGITQSPKYLFRKEGQNVTLSCEQNLNHDAMYWYRQDPGQGLRLIYYSQIVNDFQKGDIAEGYSVSREKKESFPLTVTSAQKNPTAFYLCASRPDGGGSYGYTFGSGTRLTVV.

The rearrangement links TRBV11-1 to TRBJ1-2, with 8 bases matching TRBD1. This CDR3 has 14 amino acids. V shed 1 base and J 8 bases; nucleotides not matched to a gene: 6. Germline loops: CDR1 SGHAT, CDR2 FQDESV (reference sequence). CDR3 in DNA: TGTGCCAGCAGCTTAGGGACAGGGATCGGCGGCTACACCTTC. Protein product: CASSLGTGIGGYTF.

The chain has TRBV6-5 and TRBJ1-2, with TRBD1 matching 8 bases. The CDR3 consists of 15 residues. Trimming cost V 6 bases and J 4 bases; bases outside gene matches: 10. The germline V gene has CDR1 MNHEY and CDR2 SVGAGI. The CDR3 DNA sequence: TGTGCCAGCAGCTGGGACAGGTCTCCGGCCTATGGCTACACCTTC. Protein: CASSWDRSPAYGYTF.

The rearrangement links TRBV3-1 (or the pseudogene TRBV3-2) to TRBJ1-1, with D perhaps matching TRBD1 (6 bases). Trimming took off 0 bases at V and 0 bases at J, with 11 bases between the two ends. The CDR3 is 16 amino acids. From germline, CDR1 is LGHDT and CDR2 YNNKEL (reference sequence). The CDR3, as DNA: TGTGCCAGCAGCCAAGAAAGGACAGTCATGAACACTGAAGCTTTCTTT. Residues: CASSQERTVMNTEAFF.

The chain has TRBV18 and TRBJ2-3; 12 bases align to TRBD2. Germline-derived CDR1 and CDR2 are KGHSH and LQKENI. The CDR3 length is 15 residues. Trimming removed 3 bases from V and 5 bases from J; junction bases left unmatched: 3. CDR3 sequence reads: CASSPPGLAGDTQYF. The CDR3 region has the DNA TGTGCCAGCTCACCTCCGGGACTAGCGGGAGATACGCAGTATTTT. Supplemented by reference TRBV18 and TRBJ2-3, the full variable domain reads NAGVMQNPRHLVRRRGQEARLRCSPMKGHSHVYWYRQLPEEGLKFMVYLQKENIIDESGMPKERFSAEFPKEGPSILRIQQVVRGDSAAYFCASSPPGLAGDTQYFGPGTRLTVL.

The rearrangement joins TRBV7-2 to TRBJ2-1; a possible D gene is TRBD1 (5 bases). V was pared by 3 bases and J by 9 bases, with 15 bases between. The CDR3 sequence is 14 residues long. The germline gives CDR1 SGHTA, CDR2 FQGNSA. Here the CDR3 reads CASSFLSFGAEQFF. Written as DNA, the CDR3 is TGTGCCAGCAGCTTCTTATCGTTTGGGGCTGAGCAGTTCTTC.

The V call is TRBV10-2, the J call TRBJ2-1; 9 nucleotides match TRBD2. Germline V gene lookup returns CDR1 WSHSY and CDR2 SAAADI. The CDR3 contains 15 residues. V lost 6 bases to trimming and J lost 7 bases; unmatched junction nucleotides: 10. CDR3 region: CASRELLAGANEQFF. CDR3 DNA sequence: TGCGCCAGCAGGGAGCTATTAGCGGGAGCTAATGAGCAGTTCTTC.

The V and J genes are TRBV5-6 and TRBJ1-2, with 8 nucleotides matching TRBD1. V shed 3 bases and J 4 bases; nucleotides not matched to a gene: 5. Per the germline V gene, CDR1 is SGHDT and CDR2 is YYEEEE. CDR3 length: 14 amino acids. The CDR3 reads CASSYPGQAYGYTF. The CDR3 nucleotides are TGTGCCAGCAGCTACCCGGGACAGGCCTATGGCTACACCTTC.

The J gene is TRBJ2-7, the V gene TRBV20-1, with 9 bases fitting TRBD2. CDR1 is DFQATT, CDR2 SNEGSKA, per germline (reference sequence). The CDR3 consists of 13 residues. V dropped 3 bases and J dropped 3; count of bases not matched to a gene: 3. The CDR3 nucleotides are TGCAGTGCTAGTAGCGGGAGTCTCTACGAGCAGTACTTC. Its protein product is CSASSGSLYEQYF.

The chain is built from TRBV30 and TRBJ2-3; D possibly corresponds to TRBD2 (6 bases). The V end lost 5 bases, the J end lost 1 base, and 16 bases lay between the germline ends. The germline V gene has CDR1 GTSNPN and CDR2 SVGIG (reference sequence). The CDR3 consists of 15 residues. The CDR3 region has the DNA TGTGCCTGGTTGGGGGGTCAGGGACGCACAGATACGCAGTATTTT. This translates into CAWLGGQGRTDTQYF.